The clone carrying this T cell receptor beta chain occurred many times. Its antigen is unidentified. This sample was taken from a study of metastatic and nonmetastatic thyroid tumors. About the study: Blood and tumor or nodule tissue repertoires from malignant and benign thyroid patients were compared.

V lost 3 bases to trimming and J lost 0 bases; unmatched junction nucleotides: 9. Germline loops: CDR1 DFQATT, CDR2 SNEGSKA (reference sequence). The CDR3 consists of 17 residues. Among the patients, none had received any treatment before thyroid surgery. Study-wide points: It was reportedly found that TCR beta diversity was significantly higher in malignant thyroid tumors than in benign nodules, a difference seen in both blood and tumor samples.

TCRdb re-analyzed the PCR reads through MiXCR. The sample shows 72,000 or so clones, 18% of them seen only once. This receptor was obtained from a female donor with papillary thyroid cancer or a benign thyroid nodule (not recorded which). Some clones in this sample may be carry-over from other donors' samples. This chain links TRBV20-1 with TRBJ2-4; 9 positions match TRBD2. Material: blood. The chain's CDR3 is CSASSSGIAVAKNIQYF. Here the CDR3 DNA reads TGCAGTGCTAGTTCTAGCGGGATCGCCGTAGCCAAAAACATTCAGTACTTC.